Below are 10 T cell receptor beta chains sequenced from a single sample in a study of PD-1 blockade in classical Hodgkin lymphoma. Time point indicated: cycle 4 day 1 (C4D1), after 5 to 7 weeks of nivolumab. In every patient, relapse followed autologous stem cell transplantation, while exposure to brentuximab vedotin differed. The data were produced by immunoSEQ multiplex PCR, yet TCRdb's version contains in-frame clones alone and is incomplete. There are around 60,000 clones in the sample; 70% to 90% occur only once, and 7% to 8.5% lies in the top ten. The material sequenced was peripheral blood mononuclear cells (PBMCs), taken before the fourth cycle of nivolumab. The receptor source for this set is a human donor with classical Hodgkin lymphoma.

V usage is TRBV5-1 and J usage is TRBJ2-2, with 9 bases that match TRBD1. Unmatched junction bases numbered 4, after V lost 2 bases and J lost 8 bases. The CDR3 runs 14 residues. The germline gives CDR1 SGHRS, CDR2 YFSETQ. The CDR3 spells CASSLGTGSGELFF. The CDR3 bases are TGCGCCAGCAGCTTAGGGACAGGGTCAGGGGAGCTGTTTTTT.

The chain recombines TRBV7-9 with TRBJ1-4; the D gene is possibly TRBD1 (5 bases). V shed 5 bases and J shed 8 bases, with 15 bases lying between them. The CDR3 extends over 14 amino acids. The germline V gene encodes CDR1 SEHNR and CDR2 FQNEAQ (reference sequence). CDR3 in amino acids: CASSTGAVAEKLFF. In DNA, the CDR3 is TGTGCCAGCAGCACCGGGGCAGTTGCGGAAAAACTGTTTTTT.

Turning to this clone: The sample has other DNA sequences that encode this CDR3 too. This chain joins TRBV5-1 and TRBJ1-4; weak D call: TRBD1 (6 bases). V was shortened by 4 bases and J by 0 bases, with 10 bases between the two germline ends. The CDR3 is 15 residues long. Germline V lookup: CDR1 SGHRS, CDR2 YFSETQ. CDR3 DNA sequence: TGCGCCAGCAGCCCGACAGGTGCAACTAATGAAAAACTGTTTTTT. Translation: CASSPTGATNEKLFF.

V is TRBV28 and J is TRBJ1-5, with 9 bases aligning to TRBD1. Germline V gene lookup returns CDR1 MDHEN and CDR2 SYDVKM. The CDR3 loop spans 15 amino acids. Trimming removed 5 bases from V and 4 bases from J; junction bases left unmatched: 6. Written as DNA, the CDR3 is TGTGCCAGCAGTCTCCGACAGGGGGTTAATCAGCCCCAGCATTTT. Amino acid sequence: CASSLRQGVNQPQHF. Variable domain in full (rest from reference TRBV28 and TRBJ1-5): DVKVTQSSRYLVKRTGEKVFLECVQDMDHENMFWYRQDPGLGLRLIYFSYDVKMKEKGDIPEGYSVSREKKERFSLILESASTNQTSMYLCASSLRQGVNQPQHFGDGTRLSIL.

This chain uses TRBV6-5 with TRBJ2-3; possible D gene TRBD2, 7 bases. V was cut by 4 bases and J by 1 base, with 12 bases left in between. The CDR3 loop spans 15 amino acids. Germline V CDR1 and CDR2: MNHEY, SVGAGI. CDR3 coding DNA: TGTGCCAGCAGTTCGGGGGAGGGGGGCACAGATACGCAGTATTTT. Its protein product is CASSSGEGGTDTQYF.

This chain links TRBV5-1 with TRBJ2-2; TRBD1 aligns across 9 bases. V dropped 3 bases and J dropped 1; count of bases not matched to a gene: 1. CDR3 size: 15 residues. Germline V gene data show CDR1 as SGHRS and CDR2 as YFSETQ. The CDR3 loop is CASSSDRGNTGELFF. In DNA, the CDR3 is TGCGCCAGCAGCTCGGACAGGGGGAACACCGGGGAGCTGTTTTTT.

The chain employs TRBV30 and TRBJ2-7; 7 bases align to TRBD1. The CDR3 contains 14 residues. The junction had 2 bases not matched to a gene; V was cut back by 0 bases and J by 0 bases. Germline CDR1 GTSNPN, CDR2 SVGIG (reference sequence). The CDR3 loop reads CAWSVGGTSYEQYF. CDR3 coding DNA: TGTGCCTGGAGTGTAGGGGGCACCTCCTACGAGCAGTACTTC. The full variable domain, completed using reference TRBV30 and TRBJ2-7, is SQTIHQWPATLVQPVGSPLSLECTVEGTSNPNLYWYRQAAGRGLQLLFYSVGIGQISSEVPQNLSASRPQDRQFILSSKKLLLSDSGFYLCAWSVGGTSYEQYFGPGTRLTVT.

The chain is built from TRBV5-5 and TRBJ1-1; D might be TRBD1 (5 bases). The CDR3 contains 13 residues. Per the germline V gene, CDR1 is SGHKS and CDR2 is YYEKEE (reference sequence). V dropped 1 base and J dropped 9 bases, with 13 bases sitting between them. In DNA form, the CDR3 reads TGTGCCAGCAGCTTGATCATTACAGGTAAAGCTTTCTTT. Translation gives CASSLIITGKAFF.

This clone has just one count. The CDR3 DNA reads as TGCGCCAGCAGCTTGTCCGGGGGAAGGGGCTCCTACAATGAGCAGTTCTTC. Residues: CASSLSGGRGSYNEQFF. The J gene is TRBJ2-1, the V gene TRBV5-1; maybe TRBD2 (6 bases). The CDR3 consists of 17 residues. Germline V gene sequence: CDR1 SGHRS, CDR2 YFSETQ. V shed 1 base and J shed 0 bases, with 14 bases lying between them.

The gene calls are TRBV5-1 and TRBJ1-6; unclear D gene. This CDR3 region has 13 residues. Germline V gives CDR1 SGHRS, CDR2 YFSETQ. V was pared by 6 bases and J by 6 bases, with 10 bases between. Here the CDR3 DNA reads TGCGCCAGCACCCTGCACCCTAATTCACCCCTCCACTTT. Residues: CASTLHPNSPLHF.